These 15 T cell receptor beta chains were all obtained from the same sample, sequenced in a study of T cells in tumors after PD-1 blockade. Profiled with immunoSEQ multiplex PCR; TCRdb holds only in-frame clones, not every one. Of 50,000 or so clones listed, roughly three quarters are singletons. This sample comprised PBMCs, obtained before anti-PD-1 treatment. The receptors were gathered from a human donor with basal cell carcinoma.

The chain joins TRBV9 to TRBJ1-5; D may be TRBD1 (6 bases). CDR1 is SGDLS and CDR2 is YYNGEE in the germline V gene. This CDR3 spans 16 amino acids. V dropped 0 bases and J dropped 6 bases, with 16 bases sitting between them. The CDR3 protein is CASSVGAGAEIQPQHF. CDR3 nucleotide sequence: TGTGCCAGCAGCGTAGGAGCAGGGGCAGAAATTCAGCCCCAGCATTTT.

This sequence joins TRBV30 and TRBJ2-5; D unresolved. Germline V lookup: CDR1 GTSNPN, CDR2 SVGIG (reference sequence). V lost 3 bases, J lost 2 bases, and 10 bases lay in between. CDR3 length: 13 residues. The CDR3 DNA sequence: TGTGCCTGGAGCCCCGCGGTTCAAGAGACCCAGTACTTC. Translating gives CAWSPAVQETQYF. Variable domain in full (rest from reference TRBV30 and TRBJ2-5): SQTIHQWPATLVQPVGSPLSLECTVEGTSNPNLYWYRQAAGRGLQLLFYSVGIGQISSEVPQNLSASRPQDRQFILSSKKLLLSDSGFYLCAWSPAVQETQYFGPGTRLLVL.

The CDR3 DNA is TGTGCCAGCAGCTTGTTGACTCGTGAGACAGATACGCAGTATTTT. It encodes CASSLLTRETDTQYF. The chain carries TRBV5-4 and TRBJ2-3, with D unclear. CDR1 is SGHNT and CDR2 is YYREEE in the germline V gene (reference sequence). V dropped 1 base and J dropped 3 bases, with 12 bases sitting between them. The CDR3 has 15 amino acids.

The genes are TRBV2 and TRBJ2-7; D is perhaps TRBD1 (5 bases). Germline loops: CDR1 SNHLY, CDR2 FYNNEI. V was clipped by 8 bases and J by 9 bases, with 11 bases between them. The CDR3 is 10 residues long. The CDR3 DNA sequence: TGTGCCAGCGGGGCGCCTCTGCAGTACTTC. It encodes CASGAPLQYF.

V gene TRBV7-9 combines with J gene TRBJ1-1, with D tentatively TRBD1 (6 bases). The CDR3 spans 13 residues. The V end was cut by 7 bases, the J end by 5 bases, with 14 bases between. Germline CDR1 is SEHNR and CDR2 is FQNEAQ (reference sequence). The CDR3 is CASTAGGLTEAFF. The CDR3 region has the DNA TGTGCCAGCACGGCGGGGGGCCTTACTGAAGCTTTCTTT.

This chain uses TRBV5-5 with TRBJ1-2, with a possible D match to TRBD1 (5 bases). V shed 2 bases and J shed 3 bases, with 17 bases lying between them. CDR3 length equals 16 residues. Germline CDR1 and CDR2: SGHKS and YYEKEE (reference sequence). As DNA, the CDR3 is TGTGCCAGCAGCTTTATCTCGGGGGGAGCTGACTATGGCTACACCTTC. This codes for CASSFISGGADYGYTF.

This clone showed up just once. The chain is built from TRBV10-3 and TRBJ1-5; D perhaps matches TRBD1 (5 bases). V lost 3 bases and J lost 3, with 9 bases in between. Germline values: CDR1 ENHRY, CDR2 SYGVKD. This CDR3 contains 14 residues. The CDR3 DNA follows: TGTGCCATCAGTGAAGGCAGGGACAATCAGCCCCAGCATTTT. As protein: CAISEGRDNQPQHF.

V and J are TRBV15 and TRBJ2-1; 9 bases are a match to TRBD1. CDR3 length: 15 amino acids. Germline CDR1 is LNHNV and CDR2 is YYDKDF (reference sequence). V lost 1 base, J lost 4 bases, and 2 bases stayed unmatched. CDR3 residues: CATSRGGTGYNEQFF. As DNA, the CDR3 is TGTGCCACCAGCAGAGGAGGGACAGGGTACAATGAGCAGTTCTTC.

For the CDR3, the DNA is TGTGCCAGCAGTGGGGGCAGGGCCGGTCAGCCCCAGCATTTT. Protein product: CASSGGRAGQPQHF. V usage is TRBV2 and J usage is TRBJ1-5; a possible D gene is TRBD1 (5 bases). Trimming shortened V by 4 bases and J by 6 bases, and 13 bases separated the two germline ends. The CDR3 loop spans 14 amino acids. Germline assignment: CDR1 SNHLY and CDR2 FYNNEI.

This clone showed up just a few times. The chain is built from TRBV14 and TRBJ1-3, with D maybe TRBD1 (6 bases). V lost 1 base, J lost 0 bases, and 16 bases lay in between. CDR3 size: 18 residues. The germline V gene has CDR1 SGHDN and CDR2 FVKESK. CDR3 nucleotide sequence: TGTGCCAGCAGCCAAGGGGGCGGACAGCTTTACTCTGGAAACACCATATATTTT. Translation: CASSQGGGQLYSGNTIYF. The entire variable domain, with the rest obtained from reference TRBV14 and TRBJ1-3, is as follows: EAGVTQFPSHSVIEKGQTVTLRCDPISGHDNLYWYRRVMGKEIKFLLHFVKESKQDESGMPNNRFLAERTGGTYSTLKVQPAELEDSGVYFCASSQGGGQLYSGNTIYFGEGSWLTVV.

The rearrangement links TRBV9 to TRBJ2-1; D unclear. The CDR3 totals 14 residues. Germline assignment: CDR1 SGDLS and CDR2 YYNGEE. Trimming pared 0 bases from V and 5 bases from J, leaving 9 bases between. In nucleotides, the CDR3 is TGTGCCAGCAGCGTAGATGGCAGAGACAATGAGCAGTTCTTC. Translation gives CASSVDGRDNEQFF. The full variable domain, rest sourced from reference TRBV9 and TRBJ2-1, is DSGVTQTPKHLITATGQRVTLRCSPRSGDLSVYWYQQSLDQGLQFLIQYYNGEERAKGNILERFSAQQFPDLHSELNLSSLELGDSALYFCASSVDGRDNEQFFGPGTRLTVL.

J is TRBJ2-2 and V is TRBV24-1; unclear D gene. The germline CDR1 and CDR2 sequences are KGHDR and SFDVKD. Deletions cut 1 base from V and 2 bases from J, with 7 bases between. The CDR3 runs 15 residues. The CDR3 bases are TGTGCCACCAGTGATTTAAACAGAAACACCGGGGAGCTGTTTTTT. Amino acid sequence: CATSDLNRNTGELFF.

The rearrangement joins TRBV27 to TRBJ2-5; 11 nucleotides agree with TRBD2. The CDR3 is 17 residues long. Germline loops: CDR1 MNHEY, CDR2 SMNVEV (reference sequence). V trimming: 1 base; J trimming: 2 bases; junction bases outside the gene matches: 6. Written as DNA, the CDR3 is TGTGCCAGCAGTTTATACTCGACTAGCGGGGCACAAGAGACCCAGTACTTC. Its translation: CASSLYSTSGAQETQYF.

V gene TRBV2 combines with J gene TRBJ1-2, with D unresolved. Trimming left V 1 base short and J 8 bases short, with 14 bases between. CDR3 length: 14 amino acids. Germline loops: CDR1 SNHLY, CDR2 FYNNEI. CDR3 protein: CASSEEWGAWGYTF. In DNA, the CDR3 is TGTGCCAGCAGTGAAGAGTGGGGTGCTTGGGGCTACACCTTC.

This clone has just one count. The chain combines TRBV5-1 with TRBJ2-3, with D possibly matching TRBD2 (6 bases). Germline values: CDR1 SGHRS, CDR2 YFSETQ. V was cut by 0 bases and J by 2 bases, with 10 bases left in between. The CDR3 sequence is 15 residues long. The chain's CDR3 is CASSLGDLPTDTQYF. In DNA form, the CDR3 reads TGCGCCAGCAGCTTGGGGGACTTACCCACAGATACGCAGTATTTT. Combining the CDR3 with reference TRBV5-1 and TRBJ2-3 gives the whole variable domain KAGVTQTPRYLIKTRGQQVTLSCSPISGHRSVSWYQQTPGQGLQFLFEYFSETQRNKGNFPGRFSGRQFSNSRSEMNVSTLELGDSALYLCASSLGDLPTDTQYFGPGTRLTVL.